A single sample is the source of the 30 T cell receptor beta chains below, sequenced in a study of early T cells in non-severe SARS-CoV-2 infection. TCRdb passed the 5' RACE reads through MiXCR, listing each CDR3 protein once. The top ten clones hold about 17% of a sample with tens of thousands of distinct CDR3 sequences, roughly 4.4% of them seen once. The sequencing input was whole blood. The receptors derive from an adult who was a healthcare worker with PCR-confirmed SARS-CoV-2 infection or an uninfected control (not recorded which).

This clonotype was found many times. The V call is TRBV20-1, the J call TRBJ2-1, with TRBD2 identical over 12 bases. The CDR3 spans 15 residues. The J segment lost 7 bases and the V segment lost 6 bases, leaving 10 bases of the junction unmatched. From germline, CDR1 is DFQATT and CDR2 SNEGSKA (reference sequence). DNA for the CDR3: TGCAGTGCCCGGGTAGGGACTAGCGGGTCGAATGAGCAGTTCTTC. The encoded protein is CSARVGTSGSNEQFF.

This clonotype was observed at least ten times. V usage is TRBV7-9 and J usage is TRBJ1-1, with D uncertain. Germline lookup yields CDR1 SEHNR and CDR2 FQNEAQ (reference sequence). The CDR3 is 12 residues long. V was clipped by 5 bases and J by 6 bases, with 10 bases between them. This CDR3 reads CASSVGRAEAFF. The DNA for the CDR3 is TGTGCCAGCAGCGTAGGGAGAGCTGAAGCTTTCTTT.

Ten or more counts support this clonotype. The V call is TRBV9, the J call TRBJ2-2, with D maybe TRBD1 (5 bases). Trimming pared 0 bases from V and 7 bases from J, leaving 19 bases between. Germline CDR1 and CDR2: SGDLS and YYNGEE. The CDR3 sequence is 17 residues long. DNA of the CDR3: TGTGCCAGCAGCGTAGATGTAGCTCCAACAGGCAGCGGGGAGCTGTTTTTT. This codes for CASSVDVAPTGSGELFF.

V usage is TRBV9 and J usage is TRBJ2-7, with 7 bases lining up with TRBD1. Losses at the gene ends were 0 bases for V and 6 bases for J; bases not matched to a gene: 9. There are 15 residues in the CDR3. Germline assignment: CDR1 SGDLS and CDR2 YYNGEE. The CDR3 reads CASSVGQGPSGEQYF. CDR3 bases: TGTGCCAGCAGCGTAGGACAGGGACCTTCGGGCGAGCAGTACTTC.

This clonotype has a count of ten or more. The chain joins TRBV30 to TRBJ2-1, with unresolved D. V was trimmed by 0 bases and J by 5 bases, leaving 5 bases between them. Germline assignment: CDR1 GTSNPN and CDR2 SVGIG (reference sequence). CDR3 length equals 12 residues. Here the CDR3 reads CAWSVFDNEQFF. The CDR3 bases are TGTGCCTGGAGTGTATTTGACAATGAGCAGTTCTTC. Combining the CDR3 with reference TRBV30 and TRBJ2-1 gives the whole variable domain SQTIHQWPATLVQPVGSPLSLECTVEGTSNPNLYWYRQAAGRGLQLLFYSVGIGQISSEVPQNLSASRPQDRQFILSSKKLLLSDSGFYLCAWSVFDNEQFFGPGTRLTVL.

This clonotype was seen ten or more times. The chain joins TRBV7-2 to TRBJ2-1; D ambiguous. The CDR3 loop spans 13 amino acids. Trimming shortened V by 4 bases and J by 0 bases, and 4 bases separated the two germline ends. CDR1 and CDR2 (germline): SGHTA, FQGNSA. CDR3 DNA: TGTGCCAGCAGCTCTAGCTCCTACAATGAGCAGTTCTTC. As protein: CASSSSSYNEQFF.

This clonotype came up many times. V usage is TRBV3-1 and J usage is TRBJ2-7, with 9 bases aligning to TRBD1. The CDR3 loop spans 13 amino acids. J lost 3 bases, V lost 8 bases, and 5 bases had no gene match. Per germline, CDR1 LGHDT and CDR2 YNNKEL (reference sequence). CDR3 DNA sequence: TGTGCCAGCTCCGGGACAGGGTACTACGAGCAGTACTTC. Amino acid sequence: CASSGTGYYEQYF.

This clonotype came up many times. This CDR3 is CSARASSGITGELFF. CDR3 bases: TGCAGTGCTAGAGCCTCTAGCGGAATTACCGGGGAGCTGTTTTTT. The chain is built from TRBV20-1 and TRBJ2-2, with 7 positions matching TRBD2. Germline CDR1 and CDR2: DFQATT and SNEGSKA (reference sequence). The CDR3 totals 15 residues. The J segment lost 5 bases and the V segment lost 1 base, leaving 7 bases of the junction unmatched.

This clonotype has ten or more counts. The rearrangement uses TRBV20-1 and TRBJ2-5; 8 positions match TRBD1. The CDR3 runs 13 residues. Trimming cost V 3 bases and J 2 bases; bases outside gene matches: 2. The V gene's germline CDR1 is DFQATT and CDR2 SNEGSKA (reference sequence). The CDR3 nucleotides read TGCAGTGCTAGCCACAGGGGGCAAGAGACCCAGTACTTC. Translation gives CSASHRGQETQYF.

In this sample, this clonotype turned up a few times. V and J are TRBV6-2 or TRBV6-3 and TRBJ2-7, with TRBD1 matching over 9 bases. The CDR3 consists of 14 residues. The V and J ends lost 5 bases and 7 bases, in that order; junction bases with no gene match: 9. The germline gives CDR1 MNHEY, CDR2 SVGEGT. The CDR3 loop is CASSRGTGSEEQYF. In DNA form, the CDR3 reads TGTGCCAGCAGTCGCGGGACAGGGTCGGAGGAGCAGTACTTC.

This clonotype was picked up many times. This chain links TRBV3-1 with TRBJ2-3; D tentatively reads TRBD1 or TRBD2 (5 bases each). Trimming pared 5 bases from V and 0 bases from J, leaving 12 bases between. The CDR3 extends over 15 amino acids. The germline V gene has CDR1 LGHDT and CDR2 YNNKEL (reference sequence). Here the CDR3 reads CASSTRDQSTDTQYF. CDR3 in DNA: TGTGCCAGCAGCACCCGGGACCAAAGCACAGATACGCAGTATTTT.

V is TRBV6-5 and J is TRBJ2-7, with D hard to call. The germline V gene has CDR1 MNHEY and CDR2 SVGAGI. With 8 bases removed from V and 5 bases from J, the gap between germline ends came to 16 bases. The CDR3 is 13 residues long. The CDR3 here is CASSDRPLDEQYF. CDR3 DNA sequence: TGTGCCAGCTCTGATCGCCCGTTGGACGAGCAGTACTTC.

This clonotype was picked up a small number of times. This CDR3 reads CASSITPTDTQYF. CDR3 DNA: TGTGCCAGCAGTATCACCCCAACAGATACGCAGTATTTT. The chain has TRBV6-1 and TRBJ2-3; no reliable D call. Germline V gives CDR1 MNHNS, CDR2 SASEGT. This CDR3 is built from 13 residues. V was pared by 5 bases and J by 3 bases, with 9 bases between.

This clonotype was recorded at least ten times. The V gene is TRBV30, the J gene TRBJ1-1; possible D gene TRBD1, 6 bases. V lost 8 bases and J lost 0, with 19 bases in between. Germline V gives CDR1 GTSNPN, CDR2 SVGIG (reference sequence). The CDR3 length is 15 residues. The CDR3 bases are TGTGCCGGGGGCCCAGGGGCCATAGTGAACACTGAAGCTTTCTTT. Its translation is CAGGPGAIVNTEAFF. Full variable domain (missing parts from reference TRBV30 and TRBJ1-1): SQTIHQWPATLVQPVGSPLSLECTVEGTSNPNLYWYRQAAGRGLQLLFYSVGIGQISSEVPQNLSASRPQDRQFILSSKKLLLSDSGFYLCAGGPGAIVNTEAFFGQGTRLTVV.

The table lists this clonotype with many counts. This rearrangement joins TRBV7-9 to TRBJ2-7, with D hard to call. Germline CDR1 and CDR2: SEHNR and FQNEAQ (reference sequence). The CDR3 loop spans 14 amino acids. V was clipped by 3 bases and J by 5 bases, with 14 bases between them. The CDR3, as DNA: TGTGCCAGCAGCTTTAGCTCAGATCGGGACGAGCAGTACTTC. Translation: CASSFSSDRDEQYF.

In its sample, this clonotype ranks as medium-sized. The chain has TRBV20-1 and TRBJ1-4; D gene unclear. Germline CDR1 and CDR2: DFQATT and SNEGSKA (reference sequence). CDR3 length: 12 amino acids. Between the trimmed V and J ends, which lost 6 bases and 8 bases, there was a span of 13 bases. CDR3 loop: CSARGEVEKLFF. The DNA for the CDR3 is TGCAGTGCCCGTGGGGAGGTAGAAAAACTGTTTTTT.

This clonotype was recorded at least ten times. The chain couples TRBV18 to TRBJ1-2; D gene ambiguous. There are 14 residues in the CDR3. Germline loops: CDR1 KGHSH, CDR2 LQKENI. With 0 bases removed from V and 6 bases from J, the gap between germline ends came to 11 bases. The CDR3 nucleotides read TGTGCCAGCTCACCACCGAGGGTAAACGATGGCTACACCTTC. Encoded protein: CASSPPRVNDGYTF.

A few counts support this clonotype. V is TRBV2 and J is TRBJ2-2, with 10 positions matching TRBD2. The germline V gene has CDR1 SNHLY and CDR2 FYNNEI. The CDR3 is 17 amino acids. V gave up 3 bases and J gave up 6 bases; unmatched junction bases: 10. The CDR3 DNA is TGTGCCAGCAGTGACCGAACCCTAGCGGGGGTATCCGGGGAGCTGTTTTTT. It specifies CASSDRTLAGVSGELFF. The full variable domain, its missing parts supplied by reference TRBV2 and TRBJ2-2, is EPEVTQTPSHQVTQMGQEVILRCVPISNHLYFYWYRQILGQKVEFLVSFYNNEISEKSEIFDDQFSVERPDGSNFTLKIRSTKLEDSAMYFCASSDRTLAGVSGELFFGEGSRLTVL.

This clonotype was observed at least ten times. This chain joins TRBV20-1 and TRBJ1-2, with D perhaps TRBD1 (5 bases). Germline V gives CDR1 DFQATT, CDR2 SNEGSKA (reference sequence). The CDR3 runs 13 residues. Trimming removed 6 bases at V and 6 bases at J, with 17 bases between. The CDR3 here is CSADNGDGDGYTF. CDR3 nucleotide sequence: TGCAGTGCCGACAACGGGGACGGCGATGGCTACACCTTC.

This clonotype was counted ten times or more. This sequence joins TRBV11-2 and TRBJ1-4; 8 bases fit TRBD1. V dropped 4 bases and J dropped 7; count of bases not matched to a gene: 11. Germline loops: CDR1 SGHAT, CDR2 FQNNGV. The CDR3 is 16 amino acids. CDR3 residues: CASSSGDRGRGEKLFF. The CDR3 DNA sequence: TGTGCCAGCAGCTCCGGCGACAGGGGCAGGGGTGAAAAACTGTTTTTT.

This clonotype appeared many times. CDR3 region: CASTRTGTSGGAGDTQYF. CDR3 nucleotides: TGTGCCAGCACCCGGACAGGGACTAGCGGGGGGGCCGGAGATACGCAGTATTTT. The chain links TRBV13 to TRBJ2-3, with TRBD2 identical over 16 bases. V lost 7 bases and J lost 5; bases outside the gene matches: 12. The CDR3 has 18 amino acids. From germline, CDR1 is PRHDT and CDR2 FYEKMQ (reference sequence).

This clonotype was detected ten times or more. As DNA, the CDR3 is TGTGCCAGCAGTCTCGGGACACTTAATTCACCCCTCCACTTT. Protein product: CASSLGTLNSPLHF. This sequence joins TRBV12-3 or TRBV12-4 and TRBJ1-6, with D possibly being TRBD1 (6 bases). This CDR3 is built from 14 residues. The V end lost 5 bases, the J end lost 6 bases, and 11 bases lay between the germline ends.

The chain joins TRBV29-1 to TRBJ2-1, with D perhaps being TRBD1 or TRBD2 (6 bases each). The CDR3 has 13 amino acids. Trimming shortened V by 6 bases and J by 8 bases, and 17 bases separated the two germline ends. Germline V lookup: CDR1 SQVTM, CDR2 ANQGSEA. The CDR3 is CSVRDTIHHEQFF. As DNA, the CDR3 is TGCAGCGTGCGGGACACGATACACCATGAGCAGTTCTTC.

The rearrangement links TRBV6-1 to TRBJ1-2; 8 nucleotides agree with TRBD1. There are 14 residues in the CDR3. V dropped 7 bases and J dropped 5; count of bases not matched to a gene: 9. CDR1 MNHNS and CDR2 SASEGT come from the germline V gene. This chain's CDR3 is CASNARGLLYGYTF. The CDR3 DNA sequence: TGTGCCAGCAATGCCAGGGGGCTTTTATATGGCTACACCTTC.

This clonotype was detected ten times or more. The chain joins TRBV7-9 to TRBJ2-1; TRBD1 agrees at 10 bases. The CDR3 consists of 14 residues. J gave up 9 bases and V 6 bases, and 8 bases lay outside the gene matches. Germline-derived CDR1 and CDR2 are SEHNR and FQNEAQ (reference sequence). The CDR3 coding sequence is TGTGCCAGCAGTTTCCCGGGACAGGGGACTGAGCAGTTCTTC. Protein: CASSFPGQGTEQFF.

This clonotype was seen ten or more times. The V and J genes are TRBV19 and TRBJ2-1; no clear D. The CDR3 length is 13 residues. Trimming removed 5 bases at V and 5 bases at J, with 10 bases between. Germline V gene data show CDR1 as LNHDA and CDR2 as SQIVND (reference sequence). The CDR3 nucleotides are TGTGCCAGTAGTCTTGACCGAAACAATGAGCAGTTCTTC. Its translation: CASSLDRNNEQFF.

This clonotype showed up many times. CDR3 DNA sequence: TGCAGTGCTTTCCGACAGGCCGAGCAGTACTTC. It codes for CSAFRQAEQYF. The chain employs TRBV20-1 and TRBJ2-7; D may be TRBD1 (6 bases). The CDR3 loop spans 11 amino acids. CDR1 is DFQATT, CDR2 SNEGSKA, per germline (reference sequence). Trimming took 5 bases from V and 6 from J, leaving 11 bases between them.

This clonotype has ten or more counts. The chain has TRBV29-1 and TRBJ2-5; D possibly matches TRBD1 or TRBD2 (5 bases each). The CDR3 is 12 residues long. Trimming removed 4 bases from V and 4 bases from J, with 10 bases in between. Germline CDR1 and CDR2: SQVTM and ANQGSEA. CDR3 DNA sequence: TGCAGCGTTGGCCGGGACCGAGAGACCCAGTACTTC. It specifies CSVGRDRETQYF.

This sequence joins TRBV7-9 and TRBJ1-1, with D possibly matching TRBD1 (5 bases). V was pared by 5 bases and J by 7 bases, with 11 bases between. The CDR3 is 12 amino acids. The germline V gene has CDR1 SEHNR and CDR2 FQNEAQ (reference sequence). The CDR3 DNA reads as TGTGCCAGCAGCGCAACAGGTAGTGAAGCTTTCTTT. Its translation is CASSATGSEAFF.

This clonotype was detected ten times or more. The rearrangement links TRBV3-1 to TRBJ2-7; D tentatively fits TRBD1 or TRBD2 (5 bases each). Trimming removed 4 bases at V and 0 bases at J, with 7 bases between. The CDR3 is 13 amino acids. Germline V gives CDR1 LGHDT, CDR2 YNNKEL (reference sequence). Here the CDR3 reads CASSPGTSYEQYF. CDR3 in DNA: TGTGCCAGCAGCCCAGGGACCTCCTACGAGCAGTACTTC.